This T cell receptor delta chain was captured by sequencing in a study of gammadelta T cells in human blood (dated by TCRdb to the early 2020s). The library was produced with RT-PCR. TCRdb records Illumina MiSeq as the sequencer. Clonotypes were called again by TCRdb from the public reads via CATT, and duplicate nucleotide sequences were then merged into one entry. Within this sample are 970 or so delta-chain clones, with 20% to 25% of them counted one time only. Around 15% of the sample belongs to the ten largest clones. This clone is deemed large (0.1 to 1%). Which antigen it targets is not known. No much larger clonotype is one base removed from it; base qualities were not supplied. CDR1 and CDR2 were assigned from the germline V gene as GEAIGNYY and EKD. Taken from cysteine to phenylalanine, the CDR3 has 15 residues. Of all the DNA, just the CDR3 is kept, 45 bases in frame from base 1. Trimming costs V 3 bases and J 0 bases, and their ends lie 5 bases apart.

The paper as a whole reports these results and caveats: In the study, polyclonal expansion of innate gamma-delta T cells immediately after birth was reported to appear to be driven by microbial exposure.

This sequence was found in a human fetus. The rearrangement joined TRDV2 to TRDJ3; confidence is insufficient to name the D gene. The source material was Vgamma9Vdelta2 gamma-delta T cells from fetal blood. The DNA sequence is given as TGTGCCTGTGACGATAGCTCCTGGGACACCCGACAGATGTTTTTC. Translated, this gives CACDDSSWDTRQMFF.